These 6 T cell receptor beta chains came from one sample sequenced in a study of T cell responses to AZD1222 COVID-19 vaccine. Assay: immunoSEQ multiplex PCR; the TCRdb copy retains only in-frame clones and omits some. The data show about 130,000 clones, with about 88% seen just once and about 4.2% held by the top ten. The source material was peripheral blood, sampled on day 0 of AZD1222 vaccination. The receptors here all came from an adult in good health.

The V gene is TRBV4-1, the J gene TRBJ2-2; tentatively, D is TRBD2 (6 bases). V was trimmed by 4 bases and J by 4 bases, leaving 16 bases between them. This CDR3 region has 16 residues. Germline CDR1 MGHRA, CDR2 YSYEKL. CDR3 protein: CASSLPTPGGTGELFF. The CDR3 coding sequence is TGCGCCAGCAGCCTCCCGACACCCGGGGGCACCGGGGAGCTGTTTTTT.

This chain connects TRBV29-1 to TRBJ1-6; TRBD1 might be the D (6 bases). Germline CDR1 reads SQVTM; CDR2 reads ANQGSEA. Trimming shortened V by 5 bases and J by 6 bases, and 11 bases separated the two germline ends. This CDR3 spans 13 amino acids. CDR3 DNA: TGCAGCGTTAAACAGGGAGGTAATTCACCCCTCCACTTT. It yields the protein CSVKQGGNSPLHF.

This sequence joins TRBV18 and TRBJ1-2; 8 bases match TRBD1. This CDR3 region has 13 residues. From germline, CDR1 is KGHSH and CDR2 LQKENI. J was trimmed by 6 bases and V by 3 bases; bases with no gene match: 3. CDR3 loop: CASSPDREDGYTF. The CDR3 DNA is TGTGCCAGCTCACCGGACAGGGAAGATGGCTACACCTTC. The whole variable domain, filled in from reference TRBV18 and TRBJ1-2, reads NAGVMQNPRHLVRRRGQEARLRCSPMKGHSHVYWYRQLPEEGLKFMVYLQKENIIDESGMPKERFSAEFPKEGPSILRIQQVVRGDSAAYFCASSPDREDGYTFGSGTRLTVV.

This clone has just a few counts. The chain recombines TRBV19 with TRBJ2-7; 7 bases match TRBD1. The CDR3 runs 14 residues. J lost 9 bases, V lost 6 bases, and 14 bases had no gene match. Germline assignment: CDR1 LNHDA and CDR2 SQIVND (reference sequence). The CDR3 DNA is TGTGCCAGTAGGCCACAGGGGACAACTACGAGGCAGTACTTC. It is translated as CASRPQGTTTRQYF.

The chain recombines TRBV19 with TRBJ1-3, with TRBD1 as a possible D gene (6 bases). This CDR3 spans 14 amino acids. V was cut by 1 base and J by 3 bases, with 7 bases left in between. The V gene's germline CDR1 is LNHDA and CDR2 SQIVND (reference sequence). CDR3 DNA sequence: TGTGCCAGTAGTATAGGGGGGCATGGAAACACCATATATTTT. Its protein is CASSIGGHGNTIYF.

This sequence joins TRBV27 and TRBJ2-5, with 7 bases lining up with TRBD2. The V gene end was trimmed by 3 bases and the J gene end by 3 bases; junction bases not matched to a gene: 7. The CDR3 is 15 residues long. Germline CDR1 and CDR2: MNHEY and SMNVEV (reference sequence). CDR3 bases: TGTGCCAGCAGTTTGGTTGCGGGAGAAGAAGAGACCCAGTACTTC. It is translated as CASSLVAGEEETQYF.